This T cell receptor (beta chain) came from a study of blood T cell repertoires in COVID-19. Study information: COVID-19 samples collected from the United States, Italy and Spain covered acute and convalescent phases. Sources were T cells, B-cell-depleted T cells, or PBMCs; the material itself was cDNA or gDNA.

The table lists this clone with a count of one. There are 14 residues in the CDR3. The germline V and J ends were trimmed by 3 bases and 7 bases, with 13 bases remaining between them. Germline assignment: CDR1 KGHSH and CDR2 LQKENI. Per the authors' pipeline: The assay estimated nucleated cells by amplifying reference gene primers. TCRdb's copy holds only in-frame clones and misses some; the assay was immunoSEQ multiplex PCR. That table furnishes V, J and clone size, whereas the DNA furnished D and trimming. This sample carries just under 40,000 clones, over 70% of them seen once, and the ten largest clones take less than 25%.

This clonotype originated in a middle-aged man with active or convalescent COVID-19. Sequenced input: peripheral blood. The chain employs TRBV18 and TRBJ1-5, with unresolved D. The CDR3 here is CASSPSESSQPQHF. The DNA for the CDR3 is TGTGCCAGCTCACCCTCAGAGAGTAGCCAGCCCCAGCATTTT.